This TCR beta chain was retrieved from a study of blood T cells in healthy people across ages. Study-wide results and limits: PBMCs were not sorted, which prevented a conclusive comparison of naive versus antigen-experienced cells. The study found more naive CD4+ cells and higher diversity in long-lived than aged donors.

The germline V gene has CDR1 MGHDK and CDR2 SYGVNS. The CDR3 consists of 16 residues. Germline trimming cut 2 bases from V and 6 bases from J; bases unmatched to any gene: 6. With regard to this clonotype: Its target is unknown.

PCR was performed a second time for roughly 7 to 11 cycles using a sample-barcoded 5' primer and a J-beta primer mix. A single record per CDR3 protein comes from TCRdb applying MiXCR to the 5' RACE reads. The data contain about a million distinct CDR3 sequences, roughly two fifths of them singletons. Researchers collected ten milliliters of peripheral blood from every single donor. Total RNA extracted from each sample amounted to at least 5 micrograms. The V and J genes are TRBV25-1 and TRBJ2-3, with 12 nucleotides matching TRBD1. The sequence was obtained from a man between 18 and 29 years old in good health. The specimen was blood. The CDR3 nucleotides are TGTGCCAGCAGTGAAACCGGGACAGGGGGCTGGGATACGCAGTATTTT. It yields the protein CASSETGTGGWDTQYF.